These T cell receptor beta chains were read from a single sample in a study of PD-L1 blockade in urothelial cancer. TCRdb keeps only in-frame clones here, not all; method: immunoSEQ multiplex PCR. The sample has 100,000 to 150,000 clones, around 84% seen once; the top ten hold 3.2%. The sample here was PBMCs, taken around atezolizumab (anti-PD-L1) treatment. Receptors were obtained from a man in his forties or fifties with urothelial cancer. CDR3s include the opening cysteine and the closing phenylalanine or tryptophan. A D gene is named only where the DNA matches it firmly. Where a row states a size, it is once, few, many or the class of an expanded clone; other rows omit it.

d_gene: .; v_gene: TRBV11-3; j_gene: TRBJ2-7; abundance: .; CDR3nt: TGTGCCAGCAGCTTGTCTCAGGTTAGCGAGCAGTACTTC; CDR3aa: CASSLSQVSEQYF
d_gene: .; v_gene: TRBV28; j_gene: TRBJ2-7; abundance: .; CDR3nt: TGTGCCAGCAGTTTCTTTGGGGGCGACCACGAGCAGTACTTC; CDR3aa: CASSFFGGDHEQYF
d_gene: .; v_gene: TRBV28; j_gene: TRBJ1-2; abundance: .; CDR3nt: TGTGCCAGCAGTTTCTCTCCGAACTATGGCTACACCTTC; CDR3aa: CASSFSPNYGYTF
d_gene: TRBD1; v_gene: TRBV19; j_gene: TRBJ2-1; abundance: .; CDR3nt: TGTGCCAGTAAAGGACAGGGGAGAGGGGAGCAGTTCTTC; CDR3aa: CASKGQGRGEQFF
d_gene: TRBD2; v_gene: TRBV5-1; j_gene: TRBJ2-7; abundance: .; CDR3nt: TGCGCCAGCAGCCCGCCGACTAGCGGGAGCTCCTACGAGCAGTACTTC; CDR3aa: CASSPPTSGSSYEQYF
d_gene: TRBD1; v_gene: TRBV27; j_gene: TRBJ2-1; abundance: once; CDR3nt: TGTGCCAGCAGTTTTCCTGGACAGGGCAATGAGCAGTTCTTC; CDR3aa: CASSFPGQGNEQFF
d_gene: TRBD2; v_gene: TRBV7-3; j_gene: TRBJ2-7; abundance: .; CDR3nt: TGTGCCAGCAGCTTAAGAGCGGGAGACGAGCAGTACTTC; CDR3aa: CASSLRAGDEQYF
d_gene: TRBD1; v_gene: TRBV6-5; j_gene: TRBJ2-3; abundance: .; CDR3nt: TGTGCCAGCAGTTACGGACAGGGGATTACAGATACGCAGTATTTT; CDR3aa: CASSYGQGITDTQYF
d_gene: .; v_gene: TRBV5-6; j_gene: TRBJ2-6; abundance: .; CDR3nt: TGTGCCAGCAGCTTGGCGGCATCGGGTGGATCTGGGGCCAACGTCCTGACTTTC; CDR3aa: CASSLAASGGSGANVLTF
d_gene: TRBD2; v_gene: TRBV5-1; j_gene: TRBJ2-7; abundance: few; CDR3nt: TGCGCCAGCAGCTTGACTAGCGGGGGCATCTACGAGCAGTACTTC; CDR3aa: CASSLTSGGIYEQYF
d_gene: TRBD2; v_gene: TRBV6-5; j_gene: TRBJ2-7; abundance: once; CDR3nt: TGTGCCAGCAGTTACTCAGCGGGAGTTCTTTCCTACGAGCAGTACTTC; CDR3aa: CASSYSAGVLSYEQYF
d_gene: .; v_gene: TRBV30; j_gene: TRBJ1-1; abundance: .; CDR3nt: TGTGCCTGGAGTGTTTCAGGGGAGGGCACTGAAGCTTTCTTT; CDR3aa: CAWSVSGEGTEAFF
d_gene: .; v_gene: TRBV21-1; j_gene: TRBJ2-6; abundance: .; CDR3nt: TGTGCCAGCAGCTGGGGGGGGAACTCTGGGGCCAACGTCCTGACTTTC; CDR3aa: CASSWGGNSGANVLTF
d_gene: .; v_gene: TRBV6-5; j_gene: TRBJ2-3; abundance: .; CDR3nt: TGTGCCGGCAGTTACTCTGGCGGCTACACAGATACGCAGTATTTT; CDR3aa: CAGSYSGGYTDTQYF
d_gene: TRBD1; v_gene: TRBV5-1; j_gene: TRBJ2-1; abundance: .; CDR3nt: TGCGCCAGCAGCCCGGACAGGGGGCTAATAGGTGAGCAGTTCTTC; CDR3aa: CASSPDRGLIGEQFF
d_gene: TRBD2; v_gene: TRBV6-1; j_gene: TRBJ2-7; abundance: .; CDR3nt: TGTGCCAGCAGTGGGCTAGCGGGACATTCAAGGTACGAGCAGTACTTC; CDR3aa: CASSGLAGHSRYEQYF
d_gene: .; v_gene: TRBV5-4; j_gene: TRBJ2-3; abundance: .; CDR3nt: TGTGCCAGCAGCCCCTCGACGGGAGATACGCAGTATTTT; CDR3aa: CASSPSTGDTQYF
d_gene: TRBD1; v_gene: TRBV19; j_gene: TRBJ2-3; abundance: .; CDR3nt: TGTGCCAGTAGTATAGGGGGCACAGGGGATAAAGATACGCAGTATTTT; CDR3aa: CASSIGGTGDKDTQYF
d_gene: TRBD2; v_gene: TRBV15; j_gene: TRBJ2-2; abundance: .; CDR3nt: TGTGCCACCAGCAGAGGGTCTAGCGGGCTGAACACCGGGGAGCTGTTTTTT; CDR3aa: CATSRGSSGLNTGELFF
d_gene: TRBD1; v_gene: TRBV15; j_gene: TRBJ1-6; abundance: .; CDR3nt: TGTGCCACCAGCAGGACAGGGGATGGATCACCCCTCCACTTT; CDR3aa: CATSRTGDGSPLHF
d_gene: .; v_gene: TRBV18; j_gene: TRBJ2-2; abundance: .; CDR3nt: TGTGCCAGCTCACCCTCTACCGGCGGGGAGCTGTTTTTT; CDR3aa: CASSPSTGGELFF
d_gene: .; v_gene: TRBV11-2; j_gene: TRBJ2-3; abundance: .; CDR3nt: TGTGCCAGCAGCTTTGACTCGGGCACAGATACGCAGTATTTT; CDR3aa: CASSFDSGTDTQYF
d_gene: .; v_gene: TRBV28; j_gene: TRBJ1-1; abundance: .; CDR3nt: TGTGCCAGCAGTTTCCCCGGACAGCGTAAAATGAACACTGAAGCTTTCTTT; CDR3aa: CASSFPGQRKMNTEAFF